This TCR beta chain emerged from a study of Ad26.COV2.S vaccination and SARS-CoV-2 variants. The treatment here: about 20 received Ad26.COV2.S at low or high dose, single or two shots; several received placebo; per-sample allocation not given. Day 63 after the first vaccine or placebo injection was the time point for sampling. Donation was by an adult aged 18-55 years who was in Boston. The V end lost 3 bases, the J end lost 1 base, and 13 bases lay between the germline ends. Germline V gene sequence: CDR1 SGHKS, CDR2 YYEKEE (reference sequence). This CDR3 is built from 15 residues. Comment on this clone: Its antigen remains unknown.

Study outcomes and limitations: After vaccination, substantial breadth of spike-specific CD8+ and CD4+ responses was reported. Higher spike-specific TCR breadth was found in vaccine recipients than in placebo recipients.

Repertoires were generated with immunoSEQ multiplex PCR, while TCRdb's copy carries only in-frame clones and drops some. The table has roughly 320,000 clones, roughly 84% seen once. Sequencing used peripheral blood, obtained in a trial of Ad26.COV2.S vaccine versus placebo. The genes are TRBV5-5 and TRBJ2-5, with D maybe TRBD1 (6 bases). This sequence was found in a person between 18 and 59 years old who received the Ad26.COV2.S COVID-19 vaccine or a placebo. In DNA, the CDR3 is TGTGCCAGCAGCTCCCTCTGGGGGCCCCAAGAGACCCAGTACTTC. It yields the protein CASSSLWGPQETQYF.